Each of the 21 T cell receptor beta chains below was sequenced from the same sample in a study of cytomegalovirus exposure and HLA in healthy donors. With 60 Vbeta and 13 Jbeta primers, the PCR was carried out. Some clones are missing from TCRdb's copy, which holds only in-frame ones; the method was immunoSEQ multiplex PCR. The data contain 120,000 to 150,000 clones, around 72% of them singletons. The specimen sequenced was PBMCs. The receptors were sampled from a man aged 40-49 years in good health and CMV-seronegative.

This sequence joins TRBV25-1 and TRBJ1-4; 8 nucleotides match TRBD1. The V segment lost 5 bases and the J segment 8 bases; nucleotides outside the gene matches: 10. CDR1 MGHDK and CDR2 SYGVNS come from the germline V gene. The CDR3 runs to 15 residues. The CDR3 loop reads CASSPGQGAWEKLFF. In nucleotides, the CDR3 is TGTGCCAGCAGTCCGGGGCAGGGGGCTTGGGAAAAACTGTTTTTT. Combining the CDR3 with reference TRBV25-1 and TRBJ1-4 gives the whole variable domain EADIYQTPRYLVIGTGKKITLECSQTMGHDKMYWYQQDPGMELHLIHYSYGVNSTEKGDLSSESTVSRIRTEHFPLTLESARPSHTSQYLCASSPGQGAWEKLFFGSGTQLSVL.

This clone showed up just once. CDR3 nucleotides: TGCGCCAGCAGCTCCGGGGCCGGGACATCTCTTACCGGGGAGCTGTTTTTT. Translated, it gives CASSSGAGTSLTGELFF. The chain joins TRBV5-1 to TRBJ2-2, with D possibly TRBD1 on 6 matching bases. The germline V gene has CDR1 SGHRS and CDR2 YFSETQ. The CDR3 is 17 residues long. Trimming removed 3 bases at V and 5 bases at J, with 20 bases between. The variable domain in full, with the rest retrieved from reference TRBV5-1 and TRBJ2-2, is KAGVTQTPRYLIKTRGQQVTLSCSPISGHRSVSWYQQTPGQGLQFLFEYFSETQRNKGNFPGRFSGRQFSNSRSEMNVSTLELGDSALYLCASSSGAGTSLTGELFFGEGSRLTVL.

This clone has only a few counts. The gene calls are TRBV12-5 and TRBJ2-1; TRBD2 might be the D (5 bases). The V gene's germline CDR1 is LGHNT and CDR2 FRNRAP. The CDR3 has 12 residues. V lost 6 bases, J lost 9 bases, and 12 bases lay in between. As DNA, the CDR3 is TGTGCTAGTGGCCCCCCTGAGGGTGAGCAGTTCTTC. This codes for CASGPPEGEQFF. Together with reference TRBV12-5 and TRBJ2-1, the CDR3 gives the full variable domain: DARVTQTPRHKVTEMGQEVTMRCQPILGHNTVFWYRQTMMQGLELLAYFRNRAPLDDSGMPKDRFSAEMPDATLATLKIQPSEPRDSAVYFCASGPPEGEQFFGPGTRLTVL.

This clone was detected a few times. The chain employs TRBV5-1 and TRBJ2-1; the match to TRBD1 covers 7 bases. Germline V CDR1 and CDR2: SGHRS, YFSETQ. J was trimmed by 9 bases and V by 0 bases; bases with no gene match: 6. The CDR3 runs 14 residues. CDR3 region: CASSLGQGQGEQFF. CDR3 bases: TGCGCCAGCAGCTTGGGACAGGGTCAGGGTGAGCAGTTCTTC.

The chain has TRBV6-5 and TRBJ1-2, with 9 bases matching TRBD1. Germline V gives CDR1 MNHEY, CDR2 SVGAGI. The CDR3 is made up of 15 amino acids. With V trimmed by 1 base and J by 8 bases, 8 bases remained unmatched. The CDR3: CASSYLGGTGSGYTF. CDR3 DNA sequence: TGTGCCAGCAGTTACTTAGGTGGGACAGGGTCGGGCTACACCTTC.

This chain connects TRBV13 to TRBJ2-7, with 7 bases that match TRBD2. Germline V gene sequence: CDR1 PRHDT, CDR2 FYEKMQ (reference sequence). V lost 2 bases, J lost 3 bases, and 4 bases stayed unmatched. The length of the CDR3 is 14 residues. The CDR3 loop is CASSLRGGHYEQYF. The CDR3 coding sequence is TGTGCCAGCAGCTTACGGGGAGGGCACTACGAGCAGTACTTC.

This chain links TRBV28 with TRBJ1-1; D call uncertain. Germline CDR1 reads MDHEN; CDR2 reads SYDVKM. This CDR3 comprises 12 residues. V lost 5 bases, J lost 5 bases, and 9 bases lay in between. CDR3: CASSPYRTEAFF. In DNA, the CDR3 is TGTGCCAGCAGTCCGTATCGGACTGAAGCTTTCTTT.

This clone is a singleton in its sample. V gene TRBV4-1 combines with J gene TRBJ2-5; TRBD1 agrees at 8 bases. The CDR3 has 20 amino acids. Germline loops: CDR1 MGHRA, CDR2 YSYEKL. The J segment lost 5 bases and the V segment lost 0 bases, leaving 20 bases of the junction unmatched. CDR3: CASSQDLRGQDPKEGETQYF. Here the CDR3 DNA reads TGCGCCAGCAGCCAAGATCTTAGGGGACAGGACCCCAAGGAGGGGGAGACCCAGTACTTC.

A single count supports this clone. CDR3 nucleotides: TGCGCCAGCAGCTGGGGCGGGAGGGCCCCGGATACGCAGTATTTT. Its protein product is CASSWGGRAPDTQYF. The chain uses TRBV5-1 and TRBJ2-3; 9 nucleotides agree with TRBD2. The CDR3 has 15 amino acids. Germline CDR1 reads SGHRS; CDR2 reads YFSETQ. The junction had 8 bases not matched to a gene; V was cut back by 3 bases and J by 6 bases.

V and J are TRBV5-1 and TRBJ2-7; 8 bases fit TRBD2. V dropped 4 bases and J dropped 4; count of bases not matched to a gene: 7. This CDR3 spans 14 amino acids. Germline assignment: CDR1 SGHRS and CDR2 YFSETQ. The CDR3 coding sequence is TGCGCCAGCAGCCCGGGGGGGGCCCCGTACGAGCAGTACTTC. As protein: CASSPGGAPYEQYF.

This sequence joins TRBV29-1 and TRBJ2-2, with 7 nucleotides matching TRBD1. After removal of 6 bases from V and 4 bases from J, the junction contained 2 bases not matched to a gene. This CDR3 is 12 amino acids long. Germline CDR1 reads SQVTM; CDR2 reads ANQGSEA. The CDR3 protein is CSVTGATGELFF. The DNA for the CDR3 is TGCAGCGTAACAGGGGCCACCGGGGAGCTGTTTTTT.

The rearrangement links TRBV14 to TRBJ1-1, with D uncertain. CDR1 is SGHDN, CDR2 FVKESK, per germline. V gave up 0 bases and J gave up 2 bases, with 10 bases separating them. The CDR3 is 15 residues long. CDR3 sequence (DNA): TGTGCCAGCAGCCAAGAGAACGCCGGTAACACTGAAGCTTTCTTT. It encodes CASSQENAGNTEAFF.

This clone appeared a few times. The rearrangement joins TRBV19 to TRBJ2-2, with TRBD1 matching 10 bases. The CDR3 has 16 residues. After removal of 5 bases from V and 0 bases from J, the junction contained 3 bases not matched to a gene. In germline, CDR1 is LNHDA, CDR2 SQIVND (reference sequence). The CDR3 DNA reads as TGTGCCAGTAGTTCAGGACAGGGGGCGAACACCGGGGAGCTGTTTTTT. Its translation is CASSSGQGANTGELFF.

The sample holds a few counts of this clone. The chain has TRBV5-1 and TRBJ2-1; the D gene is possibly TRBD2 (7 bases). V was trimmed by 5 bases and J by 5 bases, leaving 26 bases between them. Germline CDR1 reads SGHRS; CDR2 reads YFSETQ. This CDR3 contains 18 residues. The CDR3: CASRLRGGERSSNNEQFF. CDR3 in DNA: TGCGCCAGCAGACTGAGGGGGGGCGAGCGGTCCTCGAACAATGAGCAGTTCTTC.

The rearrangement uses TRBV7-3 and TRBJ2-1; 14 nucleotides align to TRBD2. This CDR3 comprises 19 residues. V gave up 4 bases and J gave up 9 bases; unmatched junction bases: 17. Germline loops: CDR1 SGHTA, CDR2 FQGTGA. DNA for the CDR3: TGTGCCAGCAGCTCACAGGGGTCGGGACTAGCGGGGGCTTTGGGTGAGCAGTTCTTC. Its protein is CASSSQGSGLAGALGEQFF.

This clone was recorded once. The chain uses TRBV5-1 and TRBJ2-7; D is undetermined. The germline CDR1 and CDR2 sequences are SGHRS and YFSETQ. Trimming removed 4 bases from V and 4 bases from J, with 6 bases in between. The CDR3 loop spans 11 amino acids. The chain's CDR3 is CASSASYEQYF. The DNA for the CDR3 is TGCGCCAGCAGCGCGAGTTACGAGCAGTACTTC.

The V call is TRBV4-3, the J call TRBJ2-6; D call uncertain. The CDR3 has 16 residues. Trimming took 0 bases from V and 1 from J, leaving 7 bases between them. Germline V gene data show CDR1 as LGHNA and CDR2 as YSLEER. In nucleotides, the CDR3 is TGCGCCAGCAGCCAAGATTTCGGGTCTGGGGCCAACGTCCTGACTTTC. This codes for CASSQDFGSGANVLTF.

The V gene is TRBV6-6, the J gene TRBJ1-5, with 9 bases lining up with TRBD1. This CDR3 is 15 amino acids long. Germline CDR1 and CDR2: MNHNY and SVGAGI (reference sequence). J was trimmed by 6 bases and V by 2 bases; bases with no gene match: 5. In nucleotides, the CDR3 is TGTGCCAGCAGTTACGTACAGGGGGCCGGTCAGCCCCAGCATTTT. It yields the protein CASSYVQGAGQPQHF.

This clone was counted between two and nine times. CDR3 amino acids: CASSQEGQGGGREQFF. The CDR3 DNA reads as TGCGCCAGCAGCCAAGAGGGCCAGGGAGGGGGGCGGGAGCAGTTCTTC. The J gene is TRBJ2-1, the V gene TRBV4-1; D is possibly TRBD2 (7 bases). The CDR3 is made up of 16 amino acids. The V gene's germline CDR1 is MGHRA and CDR2 YSYEKL. V was trimmed by 0 bases and J by 10 bases, leaving 19 bases between them.

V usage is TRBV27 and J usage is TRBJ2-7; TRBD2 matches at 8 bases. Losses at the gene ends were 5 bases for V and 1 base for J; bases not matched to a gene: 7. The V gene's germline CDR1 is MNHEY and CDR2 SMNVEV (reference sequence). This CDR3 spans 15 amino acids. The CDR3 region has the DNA TGTGCCAGCAGTGAAACTAGCGGTTATTCCTACGAGCAGTACTTC. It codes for CASSETSGYSYEQYF.

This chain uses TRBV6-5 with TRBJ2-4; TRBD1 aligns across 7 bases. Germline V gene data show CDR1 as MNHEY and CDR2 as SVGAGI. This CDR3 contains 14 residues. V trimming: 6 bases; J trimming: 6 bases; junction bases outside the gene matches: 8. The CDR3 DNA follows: TGTGCCAGCAGCCAAACAGGGGTGTTAAACATTCAGTACTTC. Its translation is CASSQTGVLNIQYF.